Below, 9 T cell receptor beta chains from the same sample are listed, as sequenced in a study of T cell changes during pregnancy in multiple sclerosis. Using immunoSEQ multiplex PCR, the repertoire was profiled, and TCRdb retains in-frame clones only, with some absent. The table lists fewer than 90,000 clones, roughly 94% of them singletons, with about 1.6% in the top ten. Sequenced here: peripheral blood, sampled after pregnancy. The receptors derive from a female donor in good health, enrolled as a control in a pregnancy study.

The chain combines TRBV5-4 with TRBJ1-4; 10 nucleotides line up with TRBD1. The germline V gene encodes CDR1 SGHNT and CDR2 YYREEE (reference sequence). CDR3 size: 15 residues. Trimming removed 4 bases from V and 8 bases from J; junction bases left unmatched: 8. CDR3 in amino acids: CASSPGGQGNEKLFF. CDR3 DNA: TGTGCCAGCAGCCCGGGGGGACAGGGGAACGAAAAACTGTTTTTT.

V gene TRBV18 combines with J gene TRBJ2-5; 7 bases align to TRBD1. The CDR3 runs to 14 residues. V dropped 3 bases and J dropped 5; count of bases not matched to a gene: 6. Germline V gene sequence: CDR1 KGHSH, CDR2 LQKENI. The CDR3 here is CASSPGTAWETQYF. The CDR3 coding sequence is TGTGCCAGCTCACCCGGGACAGCGTGGGAGACCCAGTACTTC.

The V call is TRBV18, the J call TRBJ1-2; 8 bases line up with TRBD1. After removal of 3 bases from V and 7 bases from J, the junction contained 4 bases not matched to a gene. Germline CDR1 KGHSH, CDR2 LQKENI. The CDR3 sequence is 13 residues long. The CDR3 loop reads CASSPGQEGGYTF. The DNA of the CDR3 is TGTGCCAGCTCACCGGGACAGGAGGGTGGCTACACCTTC.

The V and J genes are TRBV6-5 and TRBJ1-2, with TRBD1 matching over 7 bases. This CDR3 has 15 residues. The junction had 9 bases not matched to a gene; V was cut back by 6 bases and J by 2 bases. Germline CDR1 MNHEY, CDR2 SVGAGI. DNA for the CDR3: TGTGCCAGCAGCTCTCCCCGACAGGGCAACTATGGCTACACCTTC. As protein: CASSSPRQGNYGYTF.

The genes are TRBV28 and TRBJ2-7, with D perhaps matching TRBD1 (6 bases). CDR3 length equals 13 residues. Germline CDR1 MDHEN, CDR2 SYDVKM. The ends were cut back, 5 bases at V and 2 bases at J, with 10 bases in the middle. The CDR3 loop reads CASSNRAPYEQYF. CDR3 bases: TGTGCCAGCAGTAACAGGGCGCCCTACGAGCAGTACTTC.

The chain is built from TRBV11-2 and TRBJ2-7; D gene unclear. This CDR3 spans 15 amino acids. Trimming pared 3 bases from V and 2 bases from J, leaving 14 bases between. CDR1 is SGHAT and CDR2 is FQNNGV in the germline V gene. CDR3: CASSFTVQAPYEQYF. The CDR3 DNA sequence: TGTGCCAGCAGCTTCACCGTGCAAGCCCCCTACGAGCAGTACTTC.

The J gene is TRBJ2-3, the V gene TRBV4-2, with 7 bases aligning to TRBD2. V gave up 0 bases and J gave up 10 bases; unmatched junction bases: 10. CDR3 length: 15 residues. CDR1 is LGHNA, CDR2 YNFKEQ, per germline. CDR3 region: CASSQEVAVGRAQYF. The CDR3 nucleotides are TGTGCCAGCAGCCAAGAAGTCGCCGTAGGGAGGGCGCAGTATTTT.

The chain joins TRBV15 to TRBJ2-7; 8 bases fit TRBD2. Germline CDR1 and CDR2: LNHNV and YYDKDF (reference sequence). The V and J ends lost 0 bases and 4 bases, in that order; junction bases with no gene match: 2. The CDR3 runs 14 residues. DNA for the CDR3: TGTGCCACCAGCAGAGATTCGGGGGGGTACGAGCAGTACTTC. Amino acids: CATSRDSGGYEQYF. Full variable domain (rest looked up from reference TRBV15 and TRBJ2-7): DAMVIQNPRYQVTQFGKPVTLSCSQTLNHNVMYWYQQKSSQAPKLLFHYYDKDFNNEADTPDNFQSRRPNTSFCFLDIRSPGLGDTAMYLCATSRDSGGYEQYFGPGTRLTVT.

The genes are TRBV5-5 and TRBJ1-1, with D maybe TRBD1 (5 bases). Trimming removed 7 bases from V and 2 bases from J, with 15 bases in between. Germline-derived CDR1 and CDR2 are SGHKS and YYEKEE (reference sequence). This CDR3 contains 14 residues. The DNA for the CDR3 is TGTGCCAGCGCCACTCCGGGGGTCAACACTGAAGCTTTCTTT. Its translation: CASATPGVNTEAFF.